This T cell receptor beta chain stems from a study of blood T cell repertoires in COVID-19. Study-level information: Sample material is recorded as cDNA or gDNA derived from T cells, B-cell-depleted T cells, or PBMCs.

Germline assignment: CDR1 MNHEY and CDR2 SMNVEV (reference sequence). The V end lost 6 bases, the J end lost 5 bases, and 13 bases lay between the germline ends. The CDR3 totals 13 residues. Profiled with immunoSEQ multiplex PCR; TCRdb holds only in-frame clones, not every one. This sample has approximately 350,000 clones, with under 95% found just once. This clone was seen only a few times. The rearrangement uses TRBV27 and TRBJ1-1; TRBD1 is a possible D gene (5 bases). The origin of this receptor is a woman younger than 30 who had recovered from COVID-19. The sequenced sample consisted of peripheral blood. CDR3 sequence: CASRKNGGTEAFF. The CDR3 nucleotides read TGTGCCAGCAGGAAGAATGGGGGGACTGAAGCTTTCTTT.